This T cell receptor beta chain originates from a study of CD8+ T cells in alopecia areata (dated by TCRdb to 2016 to 2019). Context from the whole study: The treated patients, all with moderate-to-severe alopecia areata, were enrolled in an open-label pilot trial of oral tofacitinib given at 5 to 10 mg twice daily. Tofacitinib was given for 6 to 18 months, followed by 6 months of follow-up off drug to assess delayed response and recurrence. Scalp clonality was compared across normal scalp (n=4), patchy alopecia areata scalp (n=8), and alopecia totalis/universalis scalp (n=8). High-throughput TCRbeta sequencing was used to examine T cell clonal expansion in alopecia areata in both the C3H/HeJ mouse model and human patients. TCRbeta CDR3 regions were amplified by immunoSEQ multiplex PCR with 35 Vbeta forward and 13 Jbeta reverse primers. Biopsies were taken from tofacitinib-treated patients at baseline and again at 4 and 24 weeks into treatment, and several of those patients also had a later scalp biopsy. Human TCRbeta sequencing covered scalp tissue and sorted CD4+ and CD8+ peripheral blood T cells from patchy and totalis/universalis alopecia areata patients and healthy controls. RNA was obtained with the PAXgene miRNA kit for fixed scalp, the miRNeasy kit for PBMCs, and the RNeasy kit for mouse skin.

Concerning this clone itself: This clone's antigen is unknown. No quality values exist for individual bases; no much larger clone is one base distant.

The intended sense of this specimen's time point label: baseline before oral tofacitinib. Lesional scalp punch biopsies and peripheral blood were collected from alopecia areata patients. PBMCs were separated by density centrifugation and stained for CD3, CD4 and CD8, after which CD4+ and CD8+ T cells were sorted on a FACSAria. Results the study describes overall, beyond this receptor: Shared TCR sequences between patients were less evident than in mice, which may be partly attributable to HLA diversity in the patient population. Higher clonality and more expanded CD8+ clones were observed in lesional scalp than in normal scalp, particularly in alopecia totalis/universalis, a finding suggestive of antigenic drive. Unlike mouse skin, where gammadelta T cells dominate, normal human skin contains resident alphabeta T cells that get sequenced too, which complicates analysis of the scalp TCR repertoire.

The protocol used for the library was the immunoSEQ multiplex PCR assay. RNA was extracted from all samples and reverse transcribed into cDNA as template for TCR sequencing. First-strand cDNA was synthesized with SuperScript III using a 2:1 mix of oligo-dT and random hexamers. Amplification bias was assessed with a synthetic immune receptor repertoire, and residual bias was removed computationally. On the authors' methods: Raw reads were preprocessed for error removal, and CDR3 was defined according to IMGT conventions as running from the conserved cysteine to phenylalanine. Clonality was computed by normalizing Shannon entropy by log2 of the number of productive unique TCRs and subtracting the result from 1. Whether scalp clones were CD4 or CD8 was inferred by matching scalp TCRbeta sequences against CD4 and CD8 repertoires sorted from blood. The clones in this table, taken by TCRdb from immuneACCESS, are in-frame only. Not every clone is retained; where verified, under half of the shortfall comes from an unresolved V gene, and the cause of the rest is unknown. From that table come the V and J calls and clone size; the DNA was used to work out D and trimming. Here the sample has 110,000 to 150,000 clones; approximately 50% occur a single time. The ten largest clonotypes hold more than 0.95% of the sample.

The CDR3 numbers 14 residues from cysteine through phenylalanine. Only CDR3 DNA remains: 42 bases, in frame from the first base. The V end loses 4 bases and the J end loses 0 bases, and a stretch of 12 bases separates them. Looking up the germline V gene yields CDR1 SQVTM and CDR2 ANQGSEA. The sample consisted of CD4+ T cells sorted from blood, taken at week 0. The V and J segments used are TRBV29-1 and TRBJ1-1; a tentative D match to TRBD1 spans 5 bases. The TCR comes from a human donor with alopecia areata. The DNA sequence is TGCAGCGTTGGAGAGAGGGGTATGAACACTGAAGCTTTCTTT. Its translation is CSVGERGMNTEAFF.